Shown below are 7 T cell receptor beta chains from a single sample sequenced in a study of blood T cell repertoires in COVID-19. Libraries were prepared by immunoSEQ multiplex PCR; TCRdb keeps only in-frame clonotypes and omits some of them. This table holds approximately 150,000 clones, roughly 84% found once. Sequenced sample: peripheral blood. These receptors all stem from a man aged 35-49 years with acute or convalescent COVID-19.

This clone occurred once. The J gene is TRBJ2-3, the V gene TRBV28; D is possibly TRBD1 (6 bases). This CDR3 has 16 residues. V was clipped by 3 bases and J by 3 bases, with 16 bases between them. In germline, CDR1 is MDHEN, CDR2 SYDVKM. The CDR3 reads CASSFWGRLATDTQYF. CDR3 bases: TGTGCCAGCAGTTTCTGGGGGCGCCTTGCAACAGATACGCAGTATTTT.

The chain carries TRBV3-1 (or the pseudogene TRBV3-2) and TRBJ1-5; 7 bases line up with TRBD1. The CDR3 loop spans 15 amino acids. Unmatched junction bases numbered 6, after V lost 4 bases and J lost 3 bases. The V gene's germline CDR1 is LGHDT and CDR2 YNNKEL (reference sequence). CDR3 protein: CASSPGTAYNQPQHF. The CDR3 DNA sequence: TGTGCCAGCAGCCCCGGGACAGCATACAATCAGCCCCAGCATTTT.

The rearrangement uses TRBV9 and TRBJ2-7; the D gene is possibly TRBD2 (6 bases). With 3 bases removed from V and 6 bases from J, the gap between germline ends came to 16 bases. There are 14 residues in the CDR3. Germline CDR1 and CDR2: SGDLS and YYNGEE. The chain's CDR3 is CASSAEGNWGEQYF. As DNA, the CDR3 is TGTGCCAGCAGCGCGGAGGGGAATTGGGGCGAGCAGTACTTC. Together with reference TRBV9 and TRBJ2-7, the CDR3 gives the full variable domain: DSGVTQTPKHLITATGQRVTLRCSPRSGDLSVYWYQQSLDQGLQFLIQYYNGEERAKGNILERFSAQQFPDLHSELNLSSLELGDSALYFCASSAEGNWGEQYFGPGTRLTVT.

This clone showed up just once. The J gene is TRBJ2-1, the V gene TRBV7-9, with D uncertain. Germline loops: CDR1 SEHNR, CDR2 FQNEAQ (reference sequence). The V and J ends lost 6 bases and 7 bases respectively, with 7 bases between them. The CDR3 totals 11 residues. In DNA form, the CDR3 reads TGTGCCAGCAGTCAGATGAATGAGCAGTTCTTC. Residues: CASSQMNEQFF.

This sequence joins TRBV6-6 and TRBJ1-2; 7 bases are a match to TRBD1. V lost 5 bases and J lost 8; bases outside the gene matches: 11. The CDR3 contains 14 residues. In germline, CDR1 is MNHNY, CDR2 SVGAGI (reference sequence). The CDR3, as DNA: TGTGCCAGCAGTCAGGACAGGACCTCTGGCGGCTACACCTTC. As protein: CASSQDRTSGGYTF.

This chain connects TRBV28 to TRBJ1-6, with D unresolved. This CDR3 is 14 amino acids long. Trimming shortened V by 2 bases and J by 7 bases, and 9 bases separated the two germline ends. CDR1 and CDR2 (germline): MDHEN, SYDVKM. The CDR3 DNA reads as TGTGCCAGCAGTTTAGAAGCCTCCAATTCACCCCTCCACTTT. This translates into CASSLEASNSPLHF.

The chain carries TRBV6-6 and TRBJ1-1, with D possibly matching TRBD1 (6 bases). The CDR3 runs 15 residues. CDR1 and CDR2 from the germline V gene are MNHNY and SVGAGI (reference sequence). V gave up 4 bases and J gave up 0 bases, with 12 bases separating them. CDR3 region: CASSFRGGVNTEAFF. The CDR3, as DNA: TGTGCCAGCAGTTTCAGGGGTGGGGTGAACACTGAAGCTTTCTTT.